The 9 T cell receptor beta chains presented below share a single source sample, sequenced in a study of response to subunit inactivated influenza vaccine. TCRdb processed the RT-PCR reads anew with MiXCR; each CDR3 protein has one entry. The profile shows 800,000 to 1,000,000 distinct CDR3 sequences, roughly 20% of them singletons. Sample: PBMCs from blood, taken 5 to 6 days after vaccination. The receptors were gathered from a man aged 50 or older who received an inactivated influenza vaccine.

This clonotype has only a few counts. The chain employs TRBV7-9 and TRBJ2-1; no firm D call. The CDR3 is made up of 11 amino acids. With 5 bases removed from V and 10 bases from J, the gap between germline ends came to 9 bases. Germline V CDR1 and CDR2: SEHNR, FQNEAQ (reference sequence). The CDR3 loop is CASSPLKEQFF. CDR3 sequence (DNA): TGTGCCAGCAGCCCGCTGAAGGAGCAGTTCTTC.

The chain joins TRBV20-1 to TRBJ1-5; TRBD1 is a possible D gene (5 bases). The CDR3 totals 13 residues. Germline values: CDR1 DFQATT, CDR2 SNEGSKA (reference sequence). Trimming left V 1 base short and J 7 bases short, with 11 bases between. The CDR3 is CSARGRAGQPQHF. The CDR3 region has the DNA TGCAGTGCTAGAGGCAGGGCAGGCCAGCCCCAGCATTTT.

This clonotype was seen only a few times. The rearrangement joins TRBV6-4 to TRBJ1-5; 12 bases map to TRBD1. The CDR3 loop spans 17 amino acids. Germline V gives CDR1 MRHNA, CDR2 SNTAGT. Trimming took 9 bases from V and 1 from J; bases not matched to a gene: 10. CDR3: CARGQGASRRSNQPQHF. CDR3 DNA: TGTGCCAGGGGACAGGGGGCAAGCCGGCGGAGCAATCAGCCCCAGCATTTT.

This clonotype was seen more than once but under ten times. The chain employs TRBV7-9 and TRBJ2-3; 8 positions agree with TRBD2. The V segment lost 5 bases and the J segment 0 bases; nucleotides outside the gene matches: 4. CDR3 length: 15 amino acids. Germline CDR1 is SEHNR and CDR2 is FQNEAQ (reference sequence). CDR3 residues: CASSTTSGSTDTQYF. The CDR3 bases are TGTGCCAGCAGCACAACTAGCGGTAGCACAGATACGCAGTATTTT. Together with reference TRBV7-9 and TRBJ2-3, the CDR3 gives the full variable domain: DTGVSQNPRHKITKRGQNVTFRCDPISEHNRLYWYRQTLGQGPEFLTYFQNEAQLEKSRLLSDRFSAERPKGSFSTLEIQRTEQGDSAMYLCASSTTSGSTDTQYFGPGTRLTVL.

This clonotype was counted a few times. This chain uses TRBV5-1 with TRBJ2-7; D may be TRBD1 (5 bases). V was pared by 0 bases and J by 2 bases, with 18 bases between. Germline lookup yields CDR1 SGHRS and CDR2 YFSETQ. The CDR3 has 17 residues. The CDR3 protein is CASSLDARAGLTYEQYF. CDR3 nucleotides: TGCGCCAGCAGCTTGGACGCTAGGGCAGGGCTTACCTACGAGCAGTACTTC. Combining the CDR3 with reference TRBV5-1 and TRBJ2-7 gives the whole variable domain KAGVTQTPRYLIKTRGQQVTLSCSPISGHRSVSWYQQTPGQGLQFLFEYFSETQRNKGNFPGRFSGRQFSNSRSEMNVSTLELGDSALYLCASSLDARAGLTYEQYFGPGTRLTVT.

This clonotype was recorded a few times. This chain joins TRBV2 and TRBJ1-4; 7 bases align to TRBD1. The CDR3 has 13 residues. Per the germline V gene, CDR1 is SNHLY and CDR2 is FYNNEI. With 7 bases clipped from V and 8 bases from J, the junction kept 7 bases outside the gene matches. The DNA of the CDR3 is TGTGCCAGCATCAGGCAGGGGGGAGAAAAACTGTTTTTT. This sequence encodes CASIRQGGEKLFF.

The count of this clonotype is one. V and J are TRBV28 and TRBJ2-7; D may be TRBD2 (6 bases). This CDR3 spans 19 amino acids. V was pared by 5 bases and J by 2 bases, with 28 bases between. CDR1 and CDR2 from the germline V gene are MDHEN and SYDVKM. The CDR3 DNA is TGTGCCAGCAGTGACAGACCCCCTCTTAATAGCGGTTGGGCCTACGAGCAGTACTTC. Its translation is CASSDRPPLNSGWAYEQYF.

Only a few counts were recorded for this clonotype. The chain links TRBV5-1 to TRBJ1-4; 11 nucleotides agree with TRBD1. Germline trimming cut 0 bases from V and 11 bases from J; bases unmatched to any gene: 9. The CDR3 loop spans 16 amino acids. Germline V gene sequence: CDR1 SGHRS, CDR2 YFSETQ. The DNA of the CDR3 is TGCGCCAGCAGCTTGGCCTTAGGGGACAGGGGGGAGAAACTGTTTTTT. It codes for CASSLALGDRGEKLFF.

The chain carries TRBV2 and TRBJ2-2; D is unresolved. The ends were cut back, 6 bases at V and 1 base at J, with 18 bases in the middle. Germline V lookup: CDR1 SNHLY, CDR2 FYNNEI. There are 17 residues in the CDR3. CDR3 region: CASRPSKGIRNTGELFF. The CDR3 nucleotides read TGTGCCAGCAGACCCTCTAAAGGAATAAGGAACACCGGGGAGCTGTTTTTT.